These 11 T cell receptor beta chains originate from one sample sequenced in a study of beta chain features in type 1 diabetes listed by TCRdb under 2018. General findings and caveats noted by the study authors: A moderate but significant shortening of TCRB CDR3 length was observed in type 1 diabetes patients in all four CD4+ subsets.

Library method: the immunoSEQ multiplex PCR assay. The entire isolated RNA was reverse transcribed using the High Capacity cDNA Reverse Transcription Kit, and thus expressed TCRB transcripts were sequenced. The table comes from immuneACCESS by way of TCRdb, which keeps in-frame sequences with V and J called. Part of the clones is missing from these tables; in studies checked, under half for an unresolved V gene and the rest for unknown reasons. Within this sample are under 350,000 clones, with 24% of them counted one time only. Together, the top ten hold roughly 0.011% of the sample. The antigens these receptors bind are not known. What was sequenced was naive CD4+ T cells from blood. What this sample's cell subset or site label stands for: true naive CD4+ T cells. The source is a woman in her 30s with type 1 diabetes.

The gene calls are TRBV18 and TRBJ2-7; perhaps TRBD2 as D (6 bases). CDR3 length equals 16 residues. The V gene lost 4 bases and the J gene lost 0 bases, with 16 bases spanning the gap. CDR1 and CDR2 (germline): KGHSH, LQKENI. This CDR3 reads CASSRRGDSTSYEQYF. CDR3 DNA sequence: TGTGCCAGCTCACGGCGAGGGGACTCAACCTCCTACGAGCAGTACTTC.

The CDR3 nucleotides read TGTGCCAGCAGTTACGGGACAGGGGACTACGAGCAGTACTTC. It codes for CASSYGTGDYEQYF. The rearrangement joins TRBV6-5 to TRBJ2-7; 10 positions agree with TRBD1. The CDR3 totals 14 residues. Germline V CDR1 and CDR2: MNHEY, SVGAGI. V dropped 2 bases and J dropped 3; count of bases not matched to a gene: 1.

The chain is built from TRBV5-1 and TRBJ2-5, with D possibly TRBD1 on 6 matching bases. The CDR3 spans 14 residues. CDR1 SGHRS and CDR2 YFSETQ come from the germline V gene. V lost 1 base and J 3 bases, leaving 10 bases between the germline ends. For the CDR3, the DNA is TGCGCCAGCAGCTTGAACTCAGGGGAAGAGACCCAGTACTTC. Its protein product is CASSLNSGEETQYF.

The J gene is TRBJ1-2, the V gene TRBV10-3, with unresolved D. Germline CDR1 reads ENHRY; CDR2 reads SYGVKD. Trimming pared 3 bases from V and 8 bases from J, leaving 13 bases between. The CDR3 extends over 13 amino acids. The DNA for the CDR3 is TGTGCCATCAGTGATATAGCAGAAGGAGGCTACACCTTC. This sequence encodes CAISDIAEGGYTF.

The V call is TRBV30, the J call TRBJ1-4; perhaps TRBD1 as D (6 bases). CDR1 and CDR2 (germline): GTSNPN, SVGIG (reference sequence). The V end lost 4 bases, the J end lost 6 bases, and 12 bases lay between the germline ends. CDR3 length equals 13 residues. CDR3 DNA: TGTGCCTGGATCGGGGGGGCGGATGAAAAACTGTTTTTT. Translation: CAWIGGADEKLFF. Filled out from reference TRBV30 and TRBJ1-4, the complete variable domain reads SQTIHQWPATLVQPVGSPLSLECTVEGTSNPNLYWYRQAAGRGLQLLFYSVGIGQISSEVPQNLSASRPQDRQFILSSKKLLLSDSGFYLCAWIGGADEKLFFGSGTQLSVL.

The chain has TRBV11-2 and TRBJ2-5; 11 nucleotides line up with TRBD1. CDR3 length: 17 amino acids. Germline CDR1 SGHAT, CDR2 FQNNGV. V dropped 4 bases and J dropped 3; count of bases not matched to a gene: 10. CDR3 sequence: CASSSVPWDRGKETQYF. As DNA, the CDR3 is TGTGCCAGCAGCTCAGTGCCCTGGGACAGGGGGAAAGAGACCCAGTACTTC.

This clone was counted between two and nine times. This chain links TRBV29-1 with TRBJ1-1; 7 nucleotides agree with TRBD1. V lost 5 bases and J lost 6; bases outside the gene matches: 6. The germline V gene encodes CDR1 SQVTM and CDR2 ANQGSEA. The CDR3 totals 12 residues. The DNA of the CDR3 is TGCAGCGTTCTTAAGGGGGCGGCTGAAGCTTTCTTT. Its protein product is CSVLKGAAEAFF.

This clone was seen a single time. The rearrangement joins TRBV28 to TRBJ1-1; 9 bases line up with TRBD1. The CDR3 extends over 15 amino acids. With 3 bases clipped from V and 5 bases from J, the junction kept 7 bases outside the gene matches. Germline values: CDR1 MDHEN, CDR2 SYDVKM. The CDR3 loop reads CASSFLQGAQTEAFF. The CDR3 DNA reads as TGTGCCAGCAGTTTCTTACAGGGGGCGCAGACTGAAGCTTTCTTT.

The chain has TRBV2 and TRBJ2-5, with 11 bases that match TRBD2. Germline loops: CDR1 SNHLY, CDR2 FYNNEI. V lost 2 bases to trimming and J lost 6 bases; unmatched junction nucleotides: 11. There are 17 residues in the CDR3. This chain's CDR3 is CASSEIGLAGGRKTQYF. CDR3 coding DNA: TGTGCCAGCAGTGAAATAGGGTTAGCGGGAGGGCGGAAGACCCAGTACTTC.

The chain has TRBV9 and TRBJ2-1; D is possibly TRBD2 (6 bases). Germline V lookup: CDR1 SGDLS, CDR2 YYNGEE. CDR3 length: 14 residues. V was clipped by 1 base and J by 2 bases, with 7 bases between them. DNA of the CDR3: TGTGCCAGCAGCGTAAGCGGGCCCTACAATGAGCAGTTCTTC. Its translation is CASSVSGPYNEQFF. Supplemented by reference TRBV9 and TRBJ2-1, the full variable domain reads DSGVTQTPKHLITATGQRVTLRCSPRSGDLSVYWYQQSLDQGLQFLIQYYNGEERAKGNILERFSAQQFPDLHSELNLSSLELGDSALYFCASSVSGPYNEQFFGPGTRLTVL.

This clone was found once. The chain links TRBV19 to TRBJ2-1; D is unclear. V lost 0 bases, J lost 4 bases, and 13 bases lay in between. In germline, CDR1 is LNHDA, CDR2 SQIVND (reference sequence). This CDR3 spans 16 amino acids. The CDR3 DNA reads as TGTGCCAGTAGTATAGACAGGCATTTGACGTACAATGAGCAGTTCTTC. Residues: CASSIDRHLTYNEQFF.